These T cell receptor beta chains were read from a single sample in a study of cytotoxic CD8 clonotypes in ibrutinib-treated CLL. The method was immunoSEQ multiplex PCR; TCRdb's version includes in-frame clones alone and lacks a portion of them. The table lists around 150,000 clones, about 80% of them singletons, with roughly 2% in the top ten. The sample in question was PBMCs, obtained after 12 months of ibrutinib treatment. The receptor set was obtained from a human donor with chronic lymphocytic leukemia. Each CDR3 is given without its conserved first and last residue.

V	CDR3
TRBV4-2	ASSQDLLTVNEKLF
TRBV15	ATSTGRTGGLTEAF
TRBV7-3	ASSSYSGANVLT
TRBV19	ASSIDSGGASYNEQF
TRBV10-1	ASSESWREGQEEETQY
TRBV18	ASSPPGLAGGLYNEQF
TRBV14	ASSLNLDTQY
TRBV6-5	ASSYAGQGPLGYT
TRBV6-5	ASSYGGTGSYEQY
TRBV7-8	ASSLGDTVNQPQH
TRBV28	ASSSPGHVNTGELF
TRBV7-9	ASSLGITNTEAF
TRBV10-3	AIRDGVTADYGYT